These 14 T cell receptor beta chains came from one sample sequenced in a study of blood T cell repertoires in COVID-19. TCRdb's table, derived via immunoSEQ multiplex PCR, lists solely in-frame clones and lacks some. Here the sample spans 70,000 to 100,000 clones, 60% to 80% being singletons. The sequencing input was peripheral blood. The receptor source for this set is a woman aged 45 to 65 with acute or convalescent COVID-19.

V gene TRBV5-4 combines with J gene TRBJ2-6, with TRBD1 identical over 10 bases. The V gene end was trimmed by 4 bases and the J gene end by 2 bases; junction bases not matched to a gene: 9. Germline V lookup: CDR1 SGHNT, CDR2 YYREEE (reference sequence). The CDR3 runs 18 residues. For the CDR3, the DNA is TGTGCCAGCAGCAAGGACGGACAGGGGGTCGCTGGGGCCAACGTCCTGACTTTC. Protein product: CASSKDGQGVAGANVLTF.

The chain has TRBV2 and TRBJ1-6, with D perhaps TRBD1 (5 bases). The CDR3 totals 15 residues. The V and J ends lost 4 bases and 10 bases respectively, with 17 bases between them. Per germline, CDR1 SNHLY and CDR2 FYNNEI. The CDR3 protein is CASSVLLGARSPLHF. CDR3 bases: TGTGCCAGCAGTGTTCTCTTAGGGGCCCGCTCACCCCTCCACTTT.

J is TRBJ1-2 and V is TRBV4-3; 7 bases align to TRBD1. This CDR3 spans 13 amino acids. The ends lost 2 bases at V and 3 bases at J; junction bases unmatched: 0. Germline V lookup: CDR1 LGHNA, CDR2 YSLEER. CDR3 loop: CASSQQGDYGYTF. The CDR3 nucleotides read TGCGCCAGCAGCCAACAGGGGGACTATGGCTACACCTTC.

The gene calls are TRBV3-1 (or the pseudogene TRBV3-2) and TRBJ2-1; D possibly corresponds to TRBD2 (5 bases). Germline loops: CDR1 LGHDT, CDR2 YNNKEL (reference sequence). Trimming pared 5 bases from V and 2 bases from J, leaving 13 bases between. The CDR3 spans 15 residues. As DNA, the CDR3 is TGTGCCAGCAGCACACCCCGGGAAGCCTACAATGAGCAGTTCTTC. This gives the protein CASSTPREAYNEQFF.

The chain couples TRBV7-8 to TRBJ2-5; 8 bases line up with TRBD2. The V gene's germline CDR1 is SGHVS and CDR2 FQNEAQ. Trimming cost V 5 bases and J 4 bases; bases outside gene matches: 3. CDR3 size: 13 residues. DNA for the CDR3: TGTGCCAGCAGCCCGGGACTAGGAGAGACCCAGTACTTC. Its translation is CASSPGLGETQYF. Variable domain in full (rest from reference TRBV7-8 and TRBJ2-5): GAGVSQSPRYKVAKRGQDVALRCDPISGHVSLFWYQQALGQGPEFLTYFQNEAQLDKSGLPSDRFFAERPEGSVSTLKIQRTQQEDSAVYLCASSPGLGETQYFGPGTRLLVL.

The chain is built from TRBV3-1 (or the pseudogene TRBV3-2) and TRBJ1-2, with D uncertain. CDR1 and CDR2 (germline): LGHDT, YNNKEL (reference sequence). This CDR3 comprises 13 residues. With 5 bases removed from V and 8 bases from J, the gap between germline ends came to 15 bases. CDR3 loop: CASSGRASRGYTF. CDR3 bases: TGTGCCAGCAGCGGGAGGGCATCGCGGGGCTACACCTTC.

The chain joins TRBV4-3 to TRBJ1-6; TRBD1 aligns across 7 bases. The CDR3 contains 17 residues. V shed 0 bases and J 5 bases; nucleotides not matched to a gene: 7. CDR1 and CDR2 (germline): LGHNA, YSLEER. The CDR3 DNA is TGCGCCAGCAGCCAAGATGGCCCAGGGGGTCATAATTCACCCCTCCACTTT. This gives the protein CASSQDGPGGHNSPLHF.

The chain employs TRBV19 and TRBJ1-5, with D possibly being TRBD1 (5 bases). The germline CDR1 and CDR2 sequences are LNHDA and SQIVND (reference sequence). The CDR3 has 15 amino acids. Trimming removed 5 bases at V and 2 bases at J, with 13 bases between. CDR3 bases: TGTGCCAGTAGTCAGGGAGGGGTGGGCAATCAGCCCCAGCATTTT. It is translated as CASSQGGVGNQPQHF.

The rearrangement joins TRBV28 to TRBJ2-1; maybe TRBD1 (5 bases). Germline V lookup: CDR1 MDHEN, CDR2 SYDVKM. The CDR3 covers 14 residues. V lost 3 bases to trimming and J lost 8 bases, with 14 bases between them. The CDR3 DNA is TGTGCCAGCAGTTTCGTACAGGTTGCTGATGAGCAGTTCTTC. Translated, it gives CASSFVQVADEQFF.

This clone showed up just once. The chain combines TRBV11-2 with TRBJ1-4; tentatively, D is TRBD1 (5 bases). Germline values: CDR1 SGHAT, CDR2 FQNNGV. The CDR3 spans 16 residues. Trimming removed 4 bases at V and 7 bases at J, with 19 bases between. The CDR3 DNA is TGTGCCAGCAGCTCCGGGGGGACCGTTTCGAGTGAAAAACTGTTTTTT. This codes for CASSSGGTVSSEKLFF.

The genes are TRBV28 and TRBJ2-1; TRBD1 agrees at 8 bases. V dropped 7 bases and J dropped 9; count of bases not matched to a gene: 14. The CDR3 is made up of 15 amino acids. CDR1 is MDHEN and CDR2 is SYDVKM in the germline V gene. This CDR3 is CASILDPRQGSEQFF. The DNA for the CDR3 is TGTGCCAGCATCTTAGACCCTCGACAGGGGAGTGAGCAGTTCTTC.

The CDR3: CASSQDRASGGNEQFF. CDR3 in DNA: TGTGCCAGCAGCCAAGATCGGGCTAGCGGGGGGAATGAGCAGTTCTTC. The chain combines TRBV4-2 with TRBJ2-1, with 11 bases lining up with TRBD2. J lost 7 bases, V lost 0 bases, and 5 bases had no gene match. Germline V lookup: CDR1 LGHNA, CDR2 YNFKEQ. The CDR3 spans 16 residues.

The gene calls are TRBV21-1 and TRBJ1-3. TRBV21-1 is marked as a pseudogene. The CDR3 is 14 amino acids. CDR3 bases: TGTGCCAGCCCCATAAGTAGGGCGGGGAAGACCATATATTTT. Protein sequence: CASPISRAGKTIYF.

This clone was observed a handful of times. The V gene is TRBV28, the J gene TRBJ1-2; D is unresolved. This CDR3 is built from 11 residues. Per germline, CDR1 MDHEN and CDR2 SYDVKM. Trimming shortened V by 3 bases and J by 6 bases, and 5 bases separated the two germline ends. CDR3 nucleotides: TGTGCCAGCAGTTTTCATCATGGCTACACCTTC. This codes for CASSFHHGYTF.